Below, 17 T cell receptor beta chains from the same sample are listed, as sequenced in a study of cytomegalovirus exposure and HLA in healthy donors. Vbeta (60) and Jbeta (13) primers were used in the PCR. Generated by immunoSEQ multiplex PCR, the TCRdb table keeps only in-frame clones and is missing some. Of some 80,000 clones in the sample, 75% to 85% are singletons; the top ten hold around 3.7%. Sequencing was done on a sample of PBMCs. The receptor source for this set is a man between 35 and 55 years old in good health and CMV-seronegative.

The genes are TRBV6-5 and TRBJ1-3; D remains unclear. The CDR3 is 15 amino acids. The V and J ends lost 8 bases and 0 bases respectively, with 14 bases between them. CDR1 and CDR2 (germline): MNHEY, SVGAGI. CDR3 loop: CASVGRGYSGNTIYF. In DNA, the CDR3 is TGTGCCAGCGTAGGTCGAGGGTACTCTGGAAACACCATATATTTT.

This sequence joins TRBV10-3 and TRBJ2-5; TRBD2 matches at 8 bases. The CDR3 loop spans 13 amino acids. CDR1 and CDR2 (germline): ENHRY, SYGVKD. Germline trimming cut 6 bases from V and 3 bases from J; bases unmatched to any gene: 3. The CDR3 region has the DNA TGTGCCATCAGCGGCGGGGGGAAAGAGACCCAGTACTTC. This encodes CAISGGGKETQYF.

J is TRBJ1-5 and V is TRBV11-2; weak D call: TRBD1 (6 bases). CDR3 length: 16 amino acids. The V gene's germline CDR1 is SGHAT and CDR2 FQNNGV. Between the trimmed V and J ends, which lost 4 bases and 2 bases, there was a span of 15 bases. CDR3 coding DNA: TGTGCCAGCAGCTACCCAGGGGTGGCTGGCAATCAGCCCCAGCATTTT. Translated, it gives CASSYPGVAGNQPQHF.

This sequence joins TRBV2 and TRBJ1-4; tentative D call: TRBD1 (6 bases). The germline gives CDR1 SNHLY, CDR2 FYNNEI. The CDR3 spans 15 residues. V lost 6 bases and J lost 5, with 16 bases in between. CDR3 nucleotide sequence: TGTGCCAGCAGGAGAGGGGGGGGCGAAAATGAAAAACTGTTTTTT. Protein product: CASRRGGGENEKLFF.

The rearrangement joins TRBV28 to TRBJ1-5; D gene unclear. Per the germline V gene, CDR1 is MDHEN and CDR2 is SYDVKM. V shed 3 bases and J shed 0 bases, with 24 bases lying between them. The CDR3 is made up of 20 amino acids. CDR3 residues: CASSFMPGLYGSSSNQPQHF. In DNA form, the CDR3 reads TGTGCCAGCAGTTTTATGCCCGGATTGTATGGGAGTTCTAGCAATCAGCCCCAGCATTTT. Using reference TRBV28 and TRBJ1-5 for the parts outside the CDR3, the full variable domain is DVKVTQSSRYLVKRTGEKVFLECVQDMDHENMFWYRQDPGLGLRLIYFSYDVKMKEKGDIPEGYSVSREKKERFSLILESASTNQTSMYLCASSFMPGLYGSSSNQPQHFGDGTRLSIL.

CDR3 in DNA: TGTGCCAGCAGCTTAGTCCCGGGTACTGGGGCCAACGTCCTGACTTTC. This translates into CASSLVPGTGANVLTF. This chain links TRBV7-3 with TRBJ2-6; D unclear. Deletions cut 2 bases from V and 2 bases from J, with 10 bases between. The CDR3 loop spans 16 amino acids. Germline CDR1 and CDR2: SGHTA and FQGTGA.

The CDR3 is CASSQGWGRDSTDTQYF. The DNA for the CDR3 is TGCGCCAGCAGCCAAGGATGGGGCAGGGATAGCACAGATACGCAGTATTTT. The V gene is TRBV4-1, the J gene TRBJ2-3, with D perhaps TRBD1 (5 bases). The germline V and J ends were trimmed by 1 base and 0 bases, with 14 bases remaining between them. Germline V gene sequence: CDR1 MGHRA, CDR2 YSYEKL. This CDR3 is built from 17 residues.

This clone occurred once. The chain uses TRBV19 and TRBJ2-2; 8 nucleotides agree with TRBD1. The germline CDR1 and CDR2 sequences are LNHDA and SQIVND (reference sequence). The trim removed 5 bases at V and 2 bases at J, leaving 7 bases unmatched. The CDR3 has 16 amino acids. Here the CDR3 DNA reads TGTGCCAGTAGTCACTTGACAGGGGTAAACACCGGGGAGCTGTTTTTT. Translation gives CASSHLTGVNTGELFF.

This sequence joins TRBV29-1 and TRBJ1-5, with 7 nucleotides matching TRBD1. V lost 6 bases, J lost 3 bases, and 2 bases stayed unmatched. The V gene's germline CDR1 is SQVTM and CDR2 ANQGSEA. CDR3 length: 12 amino acids. CDR3 protein: CSVGTVNQPQHF. In nucleotides, the CDR3 is TGCAGCGTAGGGACAGTCAATCAGCCCCAGCATTTT.

The chain employs TRBV6-5 and TRBJ2-7; D perhaps matches TRBD2 (6 bases). The germline V gene encodes CDR1 MNHEY and CDR2 SVGAGI. V shed 6 bases and J shed 0 bases, with 15 bases lying between them. This CDR3 has 15 residues. The CDR3: CASSSRDGSSYEQYF. CDR3 DNA sequence: TGTGCCAGCAGCAGCCGGGACGGGAGCTCCTACGAGCAGTACTTC.

This chain uses TRBV27 with TRBJ1-1; possible D gene TRBD1, 6 bases. The germline V gene encodes CDR1 MNHEY and CDR2 SMNVEV (reference sequence). CDR3 length equals 15 residues. Trimming removed 0 bases at V and 4 bases at J, with 12 bases between. CDR3 loop: CASSLSWGPGTEAFF. The CDR3 DNA is TGTGCCAGCAGTTTATCGTGGGGGCCGGGCACTGAAGCTTTCTTT.

The chain has TRBV10-3 and TRBJ1-5; TRBD1 matches 7 bases. The J segment lost 0 bases and the V segment lost 3 bases, leaving 8 bases of the junction unmatched. Germline V lookup: CDR1 ENHRY, CDR2 SYGVKD. CDR3 length: 17 amino acids. As DNA, the CDR3 is TGTGCCATCAGTGATGACAAACAGGGGCATAGCAATCAGCCCCAGCATTTT. It codes for CAISDDKQGHSNQPQHF.

V usage is TRBV7-2 and J usage is TRBJ1-2; a possible D gene is TRBD1 (5 bases). The CDR3 has 13 residues. Looked up from germline, CDR1 is SGHTA and CDR2 is FQGNSA. Trimming took off 3 bases at V and 7 bases at J, with 12 bases between the two ends. CDR3 DNA sequence: TGTGCCAGCAGCTTTGACAGCCGAAGTGGCTACACCTTC. It is translated as CASSFDSRSGYTF.

This sequence joins TRBV18 and TRBJ1-5, with 8 bases lining up with TRBD1. CDR1 is KGHSH, CDR2 LQKENI, per germline. The trim removed 6 bases at V and 1 base at J, leaving 2 bases unmatched. This CDR3 region has 14 residues. CDR3 coding DNA: TGTGCCAGCTCCTGGACAGGGAGCAATCAGCCCCAGCATTTT. Protein: CASSWTGSNQPQHF.

The chain is built from TRBV18 and TRBJ1-6, with 11 positions matching TRBD1. The ends lost 4 bases at V and 9 bases at J; junction bases unmatched: 5. The V gene's germline CDR1 is KGHSH and CDR2 LQKENI. The CDR3 totals 15 residues. CDR3 sequence reads: CASSLDRGRSSPLHF. DNA for the CDR3: TGTGCCAGCTCACTGGACAGGGGGCGAAGTTCACCCCTCCACTTT.

There are a few counts of this clone. The CDR3 sequence is CASSQGLAGTYEQYF. The CDR3 nucleotides read TGCGCCAGCAGCCAAGGACTAGCGGGGACCTACGAGCAGTACTTC. The chain carries TRBV4-1 and TRBJ2-7, with 11 bases aligning to TRBD2. Germline CDR1 MGHRA, CDR2 YSYEKL. CDR3 length: 15 residues. Unmatched junction bases numbered 1, after V lost 1 base and J lost 2 bases.

The chain combines TRBV9 with TRBJ1-6; no definite D call. CDR1 is SGDLS, CDR2 YYNGEE, per germline. Trimming stripped 0 bases from V and 6 bases from J, with 10 bases between. This CDR3 contains 15 residues. The CDR3 DNA follows: TGTGCCAGCAGCGTAGCTCCAGTCCTTAATTCACCCCTCCACTTT. Translated: CASSVAPVLNSPLHF.